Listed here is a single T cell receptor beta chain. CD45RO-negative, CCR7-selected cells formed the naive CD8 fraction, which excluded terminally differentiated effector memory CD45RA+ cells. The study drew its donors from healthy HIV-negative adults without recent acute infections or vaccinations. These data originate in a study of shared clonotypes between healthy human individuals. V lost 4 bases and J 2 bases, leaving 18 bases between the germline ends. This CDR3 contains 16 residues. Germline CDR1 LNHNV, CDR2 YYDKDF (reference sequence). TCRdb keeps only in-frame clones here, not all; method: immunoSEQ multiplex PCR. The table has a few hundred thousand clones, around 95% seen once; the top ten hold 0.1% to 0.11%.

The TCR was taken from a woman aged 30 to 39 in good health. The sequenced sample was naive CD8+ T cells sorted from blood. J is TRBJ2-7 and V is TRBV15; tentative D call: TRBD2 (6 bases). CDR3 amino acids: CATSIPRGLQAYEQYF. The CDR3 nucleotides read TGTGCCACCAGCATCCCAAGGGGACTCCAGGCCTACGAGCAGTACTTC.